These 27 T cell receptor beta chains came from one sample sequenced in a study of cytomegalovirus exposure and HLA in healthy donors (dated by TCRdb to 2016 to 2017). The library was made by the immunoSEQ multiplex PCR assay. For the multiplex PCR, a mixture combining 60 forward primers for TCR Vbeta segments and 13 reverse primers for TCR Jbeta segments was used. The table comes from immuneACCESS by way of TCRdb, which keeps in-frame sequences with V and J called. Part of the clones is missing from these tables; in studies checked, under half for an unresolved V gene and the rest for unknown reasons. This sample gives 250,000 to 350,000 clones in total; over 85% of them show up just once. 2% to 3% of the sample is in the top ten clones. The source material was PBMCs. The source is a woman younger than 35 in good health and CMV-seronegative.

J is TRBJ1-2 and V is TRBV15, with 9 bases fitting TRBD1. Unmatched junction bases numbered 12, after V lost 0 bases and J lost 4 bases. Per germline, CDR1 LNHNV and CDR2 YYDKDF (reference sequence). This CDR3 comprises 18 residues. In DNA, the CDR3 is TGTGCCACCAGCAGAGATCTGGGCTCACAGGGGGCGACCTATGGCTACACCTTC. Translated, it gives CATSRDLGSQGATYGYTF.

V gene TRBV2 combines with J gene TRBJ2-4; 9 bases map to TRBD1. Germline CDR1 reads SNHLY; CDR2 reads FYNNEI. The CDR3 loop spans 14 amino acids. Unmatched junction bases numbered 5, after V lost 3 bases and J lost 8 bases. CDR3 in DNA: TGTGCCAGCAGTGACAGGACAGGGGTAGACATTCAGTACTTC. It is translated as CASSDRTGVDIQYF. Together with reference TRBV2 and TRBJ2-4, the CDR3 gives the full variable domain: EPEVTQTPSHQVTQMGQEVILRCVPISNHLYFYWYRQILGQKVEFLVSFYNNEISEKSEIFDDQFSVERPDGSNFTLKIRSTKLEDSAMYFCASSDRTGVDIQYFGAGTRLSVL.

CDR3 loop: CASSVGDRYNSPLHF. CDR3 DNA: TGTGCCAGCAGCGTAGGGGACAGGTATAATTCACCCCTCCACTTT. The chain is built from TRBV9 and TRBJ1-6; 8 bases fit TRBD1. Germline V gene sequence: CDR1 SGDLS, CDR2 YYNGEE. CDR3 length: 15 amino acids. V lost 0 bases to trimming and J lost 4 bases; unmatched junction nucleotides: 0.

This rearrangement joins TRBV5-8 to TRBJ2-5; TRBD2 aligns across 7 bases. Germline assignment: CDR1 SGHTS and CDR2 YDEGEE. The CDR3 length is 15 residues. The ends lost 4 bases at V and 2 bases at J; junction bases unmatched: 8. The CDR3 region has the DNA TGTGCCAGCAGCCTGGCGGGGGTAAGACAAGAGACCCAGTACTTC. This codes for CASSLAGVRQETQYF.

This clone was recorded only once. The V gene is TRBV7-2, the J gene TRBJ2-5; maybe TRBD2 (6 bases). Trimming removed 5 bases from V and 5 bases from J, with 18 bases in between. Looked up from germline, CDR1 is SGHTA and CDR2 is FQGNSA. CDR3 length: 15 residues. In DNA form, the CDR3 reads TGTGCCAGCAGCCCGAAAAGGGAGGTCCCGGAGACCCAGTACTTC. Its protein is CASSPKREVPETQYF.

This sequence joins TRBV5-4 and TRBJ2-5, with D perhaps matching TRBD2 (7 bases). This CDR3 spans 15 amino acids. Between the trimmed V and J ends, which lost 9 bases and 2 bases, there was a span of 20 bases. From germline, CDR1 is SGHNT and CDR2 YYREEE (reference sequence). The CDR3, as DNA: TGTGCCACCCATTCGGGGAGGGGGGCACAAGAGACCCAGTACTTC. This gives the protein CATHSGRGAQETQYF.

The rearrangement uses TRBV6-1 and TRBJ2-7, with D possibly TRBD2 on 6 matching bases. V lost 7 bases and J lost 2, with 15 bases in between. This CDR3 has 14 residues. Per the germline V gene, CDR1 is MNHNS and CDR2 is SASEGT. Here the CDR3 reads CASTRTSGAYEQYF. CDR3 sequence (DNA): TGTGCCAGCACCAGAACTTCGGGGGCCTACGAGCAGTACTTC.

This sequence joins TRBV18 and TRBJ1-1, with TRBD1 as a possible D gene (5 bases). The CDR3 covers 14 residues. Germline V CDR1 and CDR2: KGHSH, LQKENI. V lost 4 bases to trimming and J lost 1 base, with 10 bases between them. CDR3 DNA: TGTGCCAGCTCACAGGCAGGGTGGAACACTGAAGCTTTCTTT. Translation gives CASSQAGWNTEAFF.

As concerns this clone: The junction departs from the called germline gene at one end, perhaps through a read error. This chain connects TRBV5-4 to TRBJ2-3; tentatively, D is TRBD2 (5 bases). Germline lookup yields CDR1 SGHNT and CDR2 YYREEE (reference sequence). CDR3 length: 13 amino acids. The CDR3 sequence is CASSLLDADAQYF. As DNA, the CDR3 is TGTGCCAGCAGCTTACTAGATGCAGATGCGCAGTATTTT.

The V gene is TRBV5-5, the J gene TRBJ2-3; 13 bases align to TRBD2. With 2 bases clipped from V and 6 bases from J, the junction kept 3 bases outside the gene matches. This CDR3 is 15 amino acids long. Germline loops: CDR1 SGHKS, CDR2 YYEKEE (reference sequence). As DNA, the CDR3 is TGTGCCAGCAGCTTCCAGACTAGCGGGGGGGATACGCAGTATTTT. The encoded protein is CASSFQTSGGDTQYF.

With regard to this clone: The same CDR3 also results from other DNA sequences found in this sample. This rearrangement joins TRBV19 to TRBJ2-2, with 7 bases that match TRBD1. CDR3 length: 15 residues. V dropped 3 bases and J dropped 1; count of bases not matched to a gene: 2. The germline gives CDR1 LNHDA, CDR2 SQIVND (reference sequence). Here the CDR3 reads CASSIRQGNTGELFF. In DNA, the CDR3 is TGTGCCAGTAGTATTAGACAGGGGAACACCGGGGAGCTGTTTTTT.

The chain combines TRBV6-5 with TRBJ1-2, with unresolved D. This CDR3 spans 11 amino acids. V lost 6 bases and J lost 5, with 7 bases in between. Looked up from germline, CDR1 is MNHEY and CDR2 is SVGAGI. The CDR3, as DNA: TGTGCCAGCAGGAGAGGGTATGGCTACACCTTC. Protein: CASRRGYGYTF.

V usage is TRBV6-6 and J usage is TRBJ1-1, with TRBD1 matching 8 bases. The V segment lost 7 bases and the J segment 4 bases; nucleotides outside the gene matches: 8. This CDR3 has 14 residues. Germline CDR1 reads MNHNY; CDR2 reads SVGAGI (reference sequence). The CDR3 DNA follows: TGTGCCAGCAAGCAAGGACAGGGTCTCACTGAAGCTTTCTTT. Translating gives CASKQGQGLTEAFF.

On this clone itself: The junction and the germline gene differ at one end; a read error may be behind it. The chain uses TRBV7-9 and TRBJ1-1; tentative D call: TRBD1 (5 bases). The CDR3 sequence is 14 residues long. Germline V CDR1 and CDR2: SEHNR, FQNEAQ (reference sequence). The DNA of the CDR3 is TGTTCCAGCAGCTTAGGGGCAGGGAACACTGAAGCTTTCTTT. It codes for CSSSLGAGNTEAFF.

This chain joins TRBV2 and TRBJ1-5; 8 nucleotides match TRBD1. Per the germline V gene, CDR1 is SNHLY and CDR2 is FYNNEI. This CDR3 contains 13 residues. V shed 5 bases, J shed 5 bases, and the junction held 2 bases outside the gene matches. Here the CDR3 reads CASSQGADQPQHF. CDR3 bases: TGTGCCAGCAGTCAGGGGGCCGATCAGCCCCAGCATTTT.

The rearrangement links TRBV10-2 to TRBJ2-3, with D possibly being TRBD2 (7 bases). The CDR3 loop spans 16 amino acids. Germline V gene lookup returns CDR1 WSHSY and CDR2 SAAADI. Trimming left V 5 bases short and J 6 bases short, with 21 bases between. CDR3 DNA: TGCGCCAGCAGTAGGCGGGGACGGGGGGCCGCGGATACGCAGTATTTT. Its translation: CASSRRGRGAADTQYF.

The chain joins TRBV27 to TRBJ2-7; D may be TRBD2 (6 bases). The CDR3 sequence is 13 residues long. Germline CDR1 is MNHEY and CDR2 is SMNVEV (reference sequence). The V gene lost 3 bases and the J gene lost 7 bases, with 13 bases spanning the gap. The CDR3: CASSLTRGREQYF. DNA for the CDR3: TGTGCCAGCAGTTTGACTAGAGGTCGGGAGCAGTACTTC.

The chain employs TRBV11-2 and TRBJ2-3, with 10 positions matching TRBD2. V was clipped by 5 bases and J by 2 bases; unmatched bases: 7. Germline V CDR1 and CDR2: SGHAT, FQNNGV. This CDR3 is built from 16 residues. CDR3 protein: CASSENSGGTTDTQYF. The CDR3 coding sequence is TGTGCCAGCAGCGAAAATAGCGGGGGGACCACAGATACGCAGTATTTT.

The J gene is TRBJ1-6, the V gene TRBV6-1, with a tentative D call TRBD1 (6 bases). Germline V gene sequence: CDR1 MNHNS, CDR2 SASEGT. Trimming stripped 4 bases from V and 7 bases from J, with 14 bases between. CDR3 length equals 15 residues. The CDR3 loop reads CASSARGLRNSPLHF. CDR3 sequence (DNA): TGTGCCAGCAGTGCCAGGGGTTTACGGAATTCACCCCTCCACTTT.

The rearrangement joins TRBV4-1 to TRBJ1-6; D call uncertain. V was trimmed by 0 bases and J by 0 bases, leaving 18 bases between them. The CDR3 consists of 20 residues. Germline loops: CDR1 MGHRA, CDR2 YSYEKL. CDR3 region: CASSQDSTRASSSYNSPLHF. The CDR3 bases are TGCGCCAGCAGCCAAGATAGTACGCGGGCCTCAAGCTCCTATAATTCACCCCTCCACTTT.

The gene calls are TRBV4-2 and TRBJ2-4; TRBD1 aligns across 10 bases. V lost 0 bases to trimming and J lost 7 bases; unmatched junction nucleotides: 3. This CDR3 spans 15 amino acids. Germline V lookup: CDR1 LGHNA, CDR2 YNFKEQ. CDR3 sequence: CASSQEWGQGNIQYF. CDR3 DNA: TGTGCCAGCAGCCAAGAATGGGGACAGGGGAACATTCAGTACTTC.

The chain joins TRBV13 to TRBJ2-7, with TRBD2 matching 11 bases. CDR3 length: 16 amino acids. CDR1 is PRHDT and CDR2 is FYEKMQ in the germline V gene (reference sequence). Germline trimming cut 5 bases from V and 0 bases from J; bases unmatched to any gene: 6. This CDR3 is CASSARLAGTSYEQYF. CDR3 DNA: TGTGCCAGCAGCGCACGACTAGCGGGGACCTCCTACGAGCAGTACTTC. Full variable domain (rest looked up from reference TRBV13 and TRBJ2-7): AAGVIQSPRHLIKEKRETATLKCYPIPRHDTVYWYQQGPGQDPQFLISFYEKMQSDKGSIPDRFSAQQFSDYHSELNMSSLELGDSALYFCASSARLAGTSYEQYFGPGTRLTVT.

This chain uses TRBV15 with TRBJ1-5; a weak D match, TRBD1 (6 bases). Looked up from germline, CDR1 is LNHNV and CDR2 is YYDKDF (reference sequence). Deletions cut 3 bases from V and 3 bases from J, with 18 bases between. This CDR3 is built from 17 residues. The CDR3 is CATSSNTPGVANQPQHF. The DNA for the CDR3 is TGTGCCACCAGCAGTAACACCCCAGGGGTCGCCAATCAGCCCCAGCATTTT.

The chain combines TRBV2 with TRBJ2-3; 7 nucleotides line up with TRBD2. The CDR3 is 13 amino acids. Germline-derived CDR1 and CDR2 are SNHLY and FYNNEI. The V and J ends lost 8 bases and 1 base, in that order; junction bases with no gene match: 3. The CDR3 protein is CASERGRTDTQYF. CDR3 in DNA: TGTGCCAGCGAGCGGGGCCGCACAGATACGCAGTATTTT.

This clone showed up just a few times. The J gene is TRBJ2-2, the V gene TRBV5-4; 7 bases fit TRBD1. V shed 4 bases and J 1 base; nucleotides not matched to a gene: 7. From germline, CDR1 is SGHNT and CDR2 YYREEE (reference sequence). The CDR3 covers 16 residues. The DNA of the CDR3 is TGTGCCAGCAGCCCGGGACAGTTGAAGAACACCGGGGAGCTGTTTTTT. Its translation: CASSPGQLKNTGELFF. Full variable domain (remainder filled in from reference TRBV5-4 and TRBJ2-2): ETGVTQSPTHLIKTRGQQVTLRCSSQSGHNTVSWYQQALGQGPQFIFQYYREEENGRGNFPPRFSGLQFPNYSSELNVNALELDDSALYLCASSPGQLKNTGELFFGEGSRLTVL.

V gene TRBV7-2 combines with J gene TRBJ1-1, with D possibly matching TRBD1 (6 bases). V was trimmed by 2 bases and J by 5 bases, leaving 12 bases between them. Germline V CDR1 and CDR2: SGHTA, FQGNSA. This CDR3 comprises 14 residues. CDR3 amino acids: CASSLSTGSTEAFF. The CDR3 bases are TGTGCCAGCAGCTTATCTACAGGGTCAACTGAAGCTTTCTTT.

The chain links TRBV4-1 to TRBJ2-7, with D tentatively TRBD2 (7 bases). The CDR3 covers 15 residues. Germline-derived CDR1 and CDR2 are MGHRA and YSYEKL. V gave up 3 bases and J gave up 6 bases, with 18 bases separating them. The CDR3 is CASSQSEGGAAEQYF. As DNA, the CDR3 is TGCGCCAGCAGCCAGTCCGAGGGGGGGGCGGCCGAGCAGTACTTC.